This entry lists 18 T cell receptor beta chains sequenced from one sample in a study of early stage breast cancer tumors. Assay: immunoSEQ multiplex PCR; the TCRdb copy retains only in-frame clones and omits some. Of around 11,000 clones in the sample, over 70% were seen once. The specimen sequenced was breast tumor tissue. Every receptor here comes from an older person with breast cancer.

The rearrangement joins TRBV7-3 to TRBJ1-1; 7 bases align to TRBD1. V dropped 5 bases and J dropped 2; count of bases not matched to a gene: 11. This CDR3 has 16 amino acids. CDR1 is SGHTA, CDR2 FQGTGA, per germline. In nucleotides, the CDR3 is TGTGCCAGCAGCCCACTTACCGGACAGGACAACACTGAAGCTTTCTTT. This sequence encodes CASSPLTGQDNTEAFF.

V and J are TRBV11-3 and TRBJ2-2; the match to TRBD2 covers 7 bases. The CDR3 runs 17 residues. Per the germline V gene, CDR1 is SGHNT and CDR2 is YENEEA. With V trimmed by 0 bases and J by 5 bases, 9 bases remained unmatched. In nucleotides, the CDR3 is TGTGCCAGCAGCTTAGATCAGTACGCGGGAGTAACCGGGGAGCTGTTTTTT. Encoded protein: CASSLDQYAGVTGELFF.

This chain connects TRBV5-6 to TRBJ1-4, with 11 bases aligning to TRBD1. The ends lost 0 bases at V and 8 bases at J; junction bases unmatched: 3. Germline V CDR1 and CDR2: SGHDT, YYEEEE. The CDR3 consists of 15 residues. The CDR3 loop is CASSLGTGGGEKLFF. Here the CDR3 DNA reads TGTGCCAGCAGCTTGGGGACAGGGGGCGGAGAAAAACTGTTTTTT. The full variable domain, in which reference TRBV5-6 and TRBJ1-4 provide the parts outside the CDR3, is DAGVTQSPTHLIKTRGQQVTLRCSPKSGHDTVSWYQQALGQGPQFIFQYYEEEERQRGNFPDRFSGHQFPNYSSELNVNALLLGDSALYLCASSLGTGGGEKLFFGSGTQLSVL.

The genes are TRBV7-9 and TRBJ2-7; 10 positions match TRBD2. The V segment lost 5 bases and the J segment 6 bases; nucleotides outside the gene matches: 7. Germline V gives CDR1 SEHNR, CDR2 FQNEAQ (reference sequence). The CDR3 has 14 residues. CDR3 protein: CASSRTSGYGEQYF. Here the CDR3 DNA reads TGTGCCAGCAGCCGGACTAGCGGCTACGGCGAGCAGTACTTC.

The chain has TRBV10-3 and TRBJ2-1, with D perhaps matching TRBD1 (6 bases). Looked up from germline, CDR1 is ENHRY and CDR2 is SYGVKD. V lost 10 bases and J 10 bases, leaving 11 bases between the germline ends. The CDR3 runs to 10 residues. The CDR3 DNA follows: TGTGCCACAGGGGTAGAGGAGCAGTTCTTC. Translated: CATGVEEQFF.

V is TRBV19 and J is TRBJ2-7; the match to TRBD2 covers 7 bases. CDR3 length equals 16 residues. The germline CDR1 and CDR2 sequences are LNHDA and SQIVND (reference sequence). Trimming cost V 4 bases and J 0 bases; bases outside gene matches: 9. The CDR3 loop is CASSTAPSGSSYEQYF. CDR3 sequence (DNA): TGTGCCAGTAGTACCGCCCCTAGCGGAAGCTCCTACGAGCAGTACTTC.

The chain is built from TRBV5-1 and TRBJ2-1, with TRBD2 identical over 8 bases. The germline gives CDR1 SGHRS, CDR2 YFSETQ. J was trimmed by 8 bases and V by 4 bases; bases with no gene match: 14. This CDR3 is 16 amino acids long. The CDR3: CASSPAPGGVLDEQFF. The CDR3 region has the DNA TGCGCCAGCAGCCCGGCCCCGGGAGGGGTATTAGATGAGCAGTTCTTC.

V gene TRBV30 combines with J gene TRBJ2-7; D not certain. The CDR3 extends over 12 amino acids. Trimming pared 0 bases from V and 4 bases from J, leaving 7 bases between. The V gene's germline CDR1 is GTSNPN and CDR2 SVGIG (reference sequence). The CDR3 sequence: CAWSVQRYEQYF. The CDR3 nucleotides read TGTGCCTGGAGTGTACAAAGATACGAGCAGTACTTC.

The V and J genes are TRBV27 and TRBJ1-4, with 7 bases lining up with TRBD1. CDR1 and CDR2 from the germline V gene are MNHEY and SMNVEV (reference sequence). The ends lost 9 bases at V and 5 bases at J; junction bases unmatched: 9. The CDR3 is 14 amino acids. CDR3 sequence: CASSRDRGNEKLFF. The CDR3 DNA follows: TGTGCCAGTTCGCGGGACAGAGGGAATGAAAAACTGTTTTTT.

This clone occurred a few times. This chain's CDR3 is CASSLGMTSGRADTQYF. The CDR3 nucleotides read TGCGCCAGCAGCTTAGGGATGACTAGCGGGAGGGCAGATACGCAGTATTTT. The rearrangement joins TRBV5-1 to TRBJ2-3, with 14 bases that match TRBD2. CDR3 length: 17 residues. Germline V lookup: CDR1 SGHRS, CDR2 YFSETQ. V lost 2 bases to trimming and J lost 4 bases; unmatched junction nucleotides: 6.

A single count supports this clone. CDR3 DNA: TGTGCCAGCTCACCCGAGCGGACCCAGTACTTC. Protein product: CASSPERTQYF. The chain combines TRBV18 with TRBJ2-5; D gene ambiguous. Germline lookup yields CDR1 KGHSH and CDR2 LQKENI. The CDR3 extends over 11 amino acids. V lost 3 bases and J 7 bases, leaving 6 bases between the germline ends.

Comment on this clone: At one end the junction does not follow the germline gene, possibly because of a read error. The chain combines TRBV7-2 with TRBJ1-2; a possible D gene is TRBD1 (6 bases). Germline-derived CDR1 and CDR2 are SGHTA and FQGNSA. The CDR3 runs 16 residues. The CDR3 DNA reads as TGTGCCAGCAGCTTAGAGGGGGGGACTGAAAACTCTGGCTACACCTTC. Protein sequence: CASSLEGGTENSGYTF.

This clone was seen a handful of times. The chain joins TRBV7-2 to TRBJ1-2, with D unresolved. The CDR3 has 14 amino acids. Trimming cost V 1 base and J 2 bases, with 8 bases left between them. Germline loops: CDR1 SGHTA, CDR2 FQGNSA. CDR3 protein: CASSLELQNYGYTF. The CDR3 nucleotides read TGTGCCAGCAGCTTAGAGCTACAGAACTATGGCTACACCTTC.

The chain combines TRBV5-4 with TRBJ1-2; TRBD1 agrees at 8 bases. This CDR3 is 18 amino acids long. Germline values: CDR1 SGHNT, CDR2 YYREEE (reference sequence). Trimming removed 0 bases from V and 6 bases from J; junction bases left unmatched: 16. CDR3 loop: CASSLARLGAGGGDGYTF. The DNA for the CDR3 is TGTGCCAGCAGCTTGGCCAGGTTGGGGGCAGGGGGCGGCGATGGCTACACCTTC.

The chain combines TRBV5-1 with TRBJ1-3; tentatively, D is TRBD1 (5 bases). Germline V gene data show CDR1 as SGHRS and CDR2 as YFSETQ. The CDR3 is 15 residues long. The V and J ends lost 2 bases and 0 bases respectively, with 9 bases between them. CDR3 sequence: CASSFSGGSGNTIYF. The CDR3 DNA reads as TGCGCCAGCAGCTTTTCCGGGGGCTCTGGAAACACCATATATTTT.

The chain recombines TRBV5-6 with TRBJ2-7; 8 positions match TRBD1. V dropped 4 bases and J dropped 3; count of bases not matched to a gene: 9. CDR3 length: 15 residues. Germline-derived CDR1 and CDR2 are SGHDT and YYEEEE. DNA of the CDR3: TGTGCCAGCAGCCCCGGGACAGGTGGATTCTACGAGCAGTACTTC. Translating it yields CASSPGTGGFYEQYF.

The gene calls are TRBV15 and TRBJ2-1; 10 nucleotides match TRBD2. The CDR3 spans 18 residues. Germline V CDR1 and CDR2: LNHNV, YYDKDF (reference sequence). After removal of 0 bases from V and 1 base from J, the junction contained 6 bases not matched to a gene. CDR3 nucleotide sequence: TGTGCCACCAGCAGAGACTTGAGCGGGAGGGTTTCCTACAATGAGCAGTTCTTC. Encoded protein: CATSRDLSGRVSYNEQFF.

V usage is TRBV5-1 and J usage is TRBJ2-7; D is perhaps TRBD1 (6 bases). V was cut by 2 bases and J by 5 bases, with 11 bases left in between. The length of the CDR3 is 13 residues. From germline, CDR1 is SGHRS and CDR2 YFSETQ. The CDR3 coding sequence is TGCGCCAGCAGCTTCCAGGGGAACCACGAGCAGTACTTC. Translating gives CASSFQGNHEQYF.